This TCR beta chain was observed in a study of blood T cell repertoires in COVID-19. In this sample, this clone turned up once. As handled by the study authors: Researchers report that nucleated cell counts were estimated from reference gene primer amplification. The protocol was immunoSEQ multiplex PCR, while the TCRdb copy is restricted to in-frame clones and leaves out a portion. That table furnishes V, J and clone size, whereas the DNA furnished D and trimming. This sample has over 50,000 clones; under 90% occur once, and the top ten carry 25% to 30%. Sequencing was performed on peripheral blood. This sequence was found in a human donor in a cohort sampled during active COVID-19.

The CDR3 sequence: CASSLIPRGYRTPNTEAFF. For the CDR3, the DNA is TGCGCCAGCAGCCTAATACCCCGGGGGTATCGGACACCTAACACTGAAGCTTTCTTT. The chain is built from TRBV4-1 and TRBJ1-1; TRBD1 is a possible D gene (5 bases). V gave up 4 bases and J gave up 2 bases, with 26 bases separating them. CDR1 is MGHRA, CDR2 YSYEKL, per germline. The CDR3 sequence is 19 residues long.